This T cell receptor (beta chain) was observed in a study of PD-L1 blockade in urothelial cancer (dated by TCRdb to about 2017). For context, the study as a whole: All patients started therapy in the mid-2010s and received atezolizumab 1,200 mg intravenously every 3 weeks. Blood samples were analyzed at 3 weeks after treatment start (second dose) and at 6 weeks after treatment start. About 90% of the 29 patients were males with bladder-origin urothelial cancer, and about 65% of the roughly 30 reported a prior smoking history. Whole exome sequencing and RNA sequencing of pretreatment tumors were performed alongside TCR sequencing in the same patients. Blood samples yielded a median of 141,255 T cells and tens of thousands of unique TCRs, with median clonality 0.080. Some 30 patients had pretreatment blood TCR-seq, about 25 had at least one posttreatment blood collection, and about 25 had tumor TCR-seq. Somatic, immune and clinical correlates of response to PD-L1 blockade with atezolizumab in urothelial cancer were the focus of an exploratory multi-omic analysis. Durable clinical benefit was defined as a progression-free survival longer than 6 months, and TCR features were additionally tested against progression-free survival and overall survival. Pretreatment tumor samples, along with matched peripheral blood serially collected before and after atezolizumab treatment, were subjected to TCR sequencing. An ECOG performance status of 0 or 1 was recorded for the patients, and 0 to 3 prior chemotherapy regimens had been received by the patients. Eight to ten patients achieved durable clinical benefit and 20 did not. Results and caveats for the whole study, not just this receptor: A pretreatment peripheral blood TCR clonality below the median was linked to improved progression-free and overall survival. Small sample size (n ≈ 27) and many exploratory analyses mean the results are intended to be hypothesis-generating. Among patients with durable benefit, tumor-associated TCR clones showed greater expansion in peripheral blood 3 weeks after treatment started (n ≈ 21, p = 0.022).

Synthetic TCR analog templates were spiked into each PCR so that absolute template abundance could be estimated from read counts. The immunoSEQ assay was used to amplify TCRbeta CDR3 regions from genomic DNA with bias-controlled V and J gene primers. Sequencing of rearranged TCRbeta segments was performed at approximately 20X coverage. For the original study's pipeline: Sequencing errors were corrected by clustering and CDR3s were annotated against IMGT to assign V, D and J genes. Downstream analyses used only productive TCRbeta rearrangements and left out out-of-frame or stop-codon sequences. Clonality was calculated as one minus the Shannon entropy normalized by the log of the number of unique productive sequences. Fisher's exact test with Benjamini-Hochberg correction, at a threshold of adjusted p below 0.01, was used to find clones that differed between time points or between blood and tumor. TCRdb mirrors the immuneACCESS table, restricted to in-frame sequences. Some clones are absent from its copies; in checked studies, under half trace to an unresolved V gene, and the reason for the others is unknown. That table is the source of V, J and clone size, and D and trimming were worked out from the DNA. The sample includes about 50,000 clones, with around 85% observed a single time. Of the sample, 1.5% to 2% falls within the top ten clones.

As encoded in the germline V gene, CDR1 is LGHNT while CDR2 is FRNRAP. Inclusive of the bounding cysteine and phenylalanine, the CDR3 is 16 residues long. Only the CDR3 part of the read is kept: 48 bases, read in frame from the first base. Trimming removed 1 base from V and 3 bases from J; the gene matches leave 2 bases unexplained. Sample time point, as interpreted from the label and publication: peripheral blood 6 weeks after treatment start. The cohort comprised roughly 30 patients with locally advanced or metastatic urothelial carcinoma treated at Memorial Sloan Kettering on a trial protocol. Peripheral blood mononuclear cells were collected pretreatment and during treatment, at between 1 and 8 total time points per patient. The Qiagen DNeasy Blood extraction kit was used to purify genomic DNA from total PBMCs and tumor samples. PBMCs were collected pretreatment and during treatment, and were isolated and stored as previously described.

A word on this clone: Which antigen it targets is not known. Base qualities are not provided; no much larger clone lies one nucleotide away.

This specimen was PBMCs, taken around atezolizumab (anti-PD-L1) treatment. Here the chain combines TRBV12-5 and TRBJ1-5; TRBD1 fits 11 bases in the junction. The receptor was derived from a man aged 50-59 years with urothelial cancer. The nucleotide sequence reads TGTGCTAGTGGTTTGGGGACAGGGGGCTTCAATCAGCCCCAGCATTTT. Translated, this is CASGLGTGGFNQPQHF. Reference TRBV12-5 and TRBJ1-5 proteins supply the regions before and after the CDR3; the full variable domain is: DARVTQTPRHKVTEMGQEVTMRCQPILGHNTVFWYRQTMMQGLELLAYFRNRAPLDDSGMPKDRFSAEMPDATLATLKIQPSEPRDSAVYFCASGLGTGGFNQPQHFGDGTRLSIL.